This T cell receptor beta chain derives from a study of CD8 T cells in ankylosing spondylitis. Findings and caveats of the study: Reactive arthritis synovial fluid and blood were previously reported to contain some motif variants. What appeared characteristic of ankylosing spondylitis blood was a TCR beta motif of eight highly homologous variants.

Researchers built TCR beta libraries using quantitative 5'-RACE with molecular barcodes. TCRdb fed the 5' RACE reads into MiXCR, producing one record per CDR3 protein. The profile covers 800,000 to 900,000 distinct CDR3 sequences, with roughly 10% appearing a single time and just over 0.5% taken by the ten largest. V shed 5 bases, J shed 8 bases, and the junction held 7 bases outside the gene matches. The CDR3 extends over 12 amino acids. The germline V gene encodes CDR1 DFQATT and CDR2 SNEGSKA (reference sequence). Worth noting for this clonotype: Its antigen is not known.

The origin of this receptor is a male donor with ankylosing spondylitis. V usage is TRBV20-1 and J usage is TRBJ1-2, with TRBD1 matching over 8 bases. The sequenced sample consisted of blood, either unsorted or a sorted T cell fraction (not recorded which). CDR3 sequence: CSAVRTGKGYTF. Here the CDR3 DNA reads TGCAGTGCTGTAAGGACAGGGAAGGGCTACACCTTC.